The clone carrying this T cell receptor beta chain was seen a few times. What it recognizes is unknown. The data derive from a study of T-cell reconstitution after alpha-beta-depleted transplantation in children. Points from the study as a whole: Surviving thymic progenitors and recipient T cells were the source of high TCRbeta diversity at day 60 in some patients.

During its preparation, the TCRbeta library received unique molecular identifiers. Via MiXCR, TCRdb re-called the PCR reads, giving one row per CDR3 protein. The sample shows approximately 980,000 distinct CDR3 sequences, roughly 29% of them seen only once. The CDR3 loop spans 16 amino acids. Germline CDR1 SNHLY, CDR2 FYNNEI. V was trimmed by 5 bases and J by 2 bases, leaving 19 bases between them. This chain links TRBV2 with TRBJ2-7; possibly TRBD2 for D (6 bases). This TCR was recovered from a boy under three years old who had a stem cell transplant for SCID, so the T cells may come from the graft donor. This material consisted of PBMCs, mostly from graft donor cells, taken 360 days after TCRalphabeta/CD19-depleted stem cell transplant. The CDR3, as DNA: TGTGCCAGCAGTCCACCGGGACTCCCCTTAGCCTACGAGCAGTACTTC. It codes for CASSPPGLPLAYEQYF. The variable domain in full, with the rest retrieved from reference TRBV2 and TRBJ2-7, is EPEVTQTPSHQVTQMGQEVILRCVPISNHLYFYWYRQILGQKVEFLVSFYNNEISEKSEIFDDQFSVERPDGSNFTLKIRSTKLEDSAMYFCASSPPGLPLAYEQYFGPGTRLTVT.